Listed below are T cell receptor beta chains from one sample, sequenced in a study of T-cell memory formation after mild COVID-19. From the 5' RACE reads, TCRdb called clonotypes with MiXCR, one entry per CDR3 protein. The sample consists of some 100,000 distinct CDR3 sequences, 8.5% to 14% of them appearing once. The sequencing sample was made of PBMCs or a T cell subset sorted from them (not recorded which). All receptors come from a man between 18 and 29 years old who had mild COVID-19 (a few samples of this study predate the infection). Cell type and time point are not known. CDR3s include the opening cysteine and the closing phenylalanine or tryptophan. The order of the fields is D gene, clone size, V gene, J gene, CDR3 protein, CDR3 DNA. D genes are given only for firm matches. Clone sizes are given selectively: once, few, many, or a class where the clone is expanded.

TRBD2,-,TRBV11-2,TRBJ2-1,CASSSGGGFYNEQFF,TGTGCCAGCAGCTCCGGGGGGGGTTTCTACAATGAGCAGTTCTTC
TRBD1,many,TRBV7-9,TRBJ1-2,CASSPTGADYGYTF,TGTGCCAGCAGCCCTACAGGGGCGGACTATGGCTACACCTTC
-,many,TRBV5-1,TRBJ2-5,CASSLETQYF,TGCGCCAGCAGCTTGGAGACCCAGTACTTC
-,-,TRBV5-1,TRBJ2-1,CASSLDRNEQFF,TGCGCCAGCAGCTTGGATCGGAATGAGCAGTTCTTC
-,few,TRBV9,TRBJ1-1,CASSSWEAEAFF,TGTGCCAGCAGCTCGTGGGAGGCTGAAGCTTTCTTT
-,-,TRBV29-1,TRBJ2-2,CSVEAGRGSWTGELFF,TGCAGCGTTGAAGCAGGACGGGGGTCTTGGACCGGGGAGCTGTTTTTT
-,few,TRBV9,TRBJ2-2,CASSPRVTNTGELFF,TGTGCCAGCAGCCCCCGGGTGACGAACACCGGGGAGCTGTTTTTT
TRBD2,-,TRBV30,TRBJ2-1,CAWRRLADNEQFF,TGTGCCTGGAGGAGGCTAGCGGACAATGAGCAGTTCTTC
-,few,TRBV6-1,TRBJ2-7,CASSEAPGASDEQYF,TGTGCCAGCAGTGAAGCGCCGGGGGCGTCGGACGAGCAGTACTTC
-,-,TRBV7-9,TRBJ2-7,CASSLDGTGYSRSYEQYF,TGTGCCAGCAGCTTAGATGGGACCGGGTACAGTCGCTCCTACGAGCAGTACTTC
-,-,TRBV6-5,TRBJ1-2,CASSYSVAGDYGYTF,TGTGCCAGCAGTTACTCGGTAGCAGGTGACTATGGCTACACCTTC
-,few,TRBV27,TRBJ2-5,CASSLSLSRLTQETQYF,TGTGCCAGCAGTTTATCGCTGTCTAGACTCACCCAAGAGACCCAGTACTTC
-,few,TRBV6-5,TRBJ1-1,CASSYSQGDTEAFF,TGTGCCAGCAGTTACTCACAGGGTGACACTGAAGCTTTCTTT
-,-,TRBV12-3/TRBV12-4,TRBJ1-2,CASTVQRGGYTF,TGTGCCAGCACCGTCCAACGCGGTGGCTACACCTTC
-,many,TRBV5-1,TRBJ2-2,CASRPRTDLTGELFF,TGCGCCAGCAGACCCAGGACGGACCTCACCGGGGAGCTGTTTTTT
-,-,TRBV4-1,TRBJ2-5,CASSHGAETQYF,TGCGCCAGCAGCCATGGGGCGGAGACCCAGTACTTC
-,-,TRBV20-1,TRBJ2-3,CSARDARTDTQYF,TGCAGTGCTAGAGACGCTAGAACAGATACGCAGTATTTT
-,-,TRBV14,TRBJ2-3,CASSQDLIDTQYF,TGTGCCAGCAGCCAAGATTTGATAGATACGCAGTATTTT
-,-,TRBV6-2/TRBV6-3,TRBJ1-2,CASRENIYGYTF,TGTGCCAGCCGGGAGAACATCTATGGCTACACCTTC
-,large,TRBV20-1,TRBJ1-1,CSARVRDTEAFF,TGCAGTGCTAGGGTTCGCGACACTGAAGCTTTCTTT
-,few,TRBV6-2/TRBV6-3,TRBJ2-3,CASSYGLAADTQYF,TGTGCCAGCAGTTACGGGCTAGCAGCAGATACGCAGTATTTT
-,many,TRBV14,TRBJ2-3,CASSQIRIRGDTQYF,TGTGCCAGCAGCCAAATTCGCATTCGAGGAGATACGCAGTATTTT
TRBD1,large,TRBV12-3/TRBV12-4,TRBJ1-5,CASSQGQGVLNQPQHF,TGTGCCAGCAGTCAGGGACAGGGGGTCCTCAATCAGCCCCAGCATTTT